These 8 T cell receptor beta chains originate from one sample sequenced in a study of identical twins. TCRdb fed the 5' RACE reads into MiXCR, producing one record per CDR3 protein. The sample yields about 210,000 distinct CDR3 sequences, less than 10% seen once. The material sequenced was memory (CD45RO+) T cells sorted from blood. These receptors were obtained from a woman aged 18-35 years in good health.

This clonotype has more than one count but fewer than ten. The genes are TRBV11-2 and TRBJ1-2, with D possibly being TRBD1 (5 bases). The V gene's germline CDR1 is SGHAT and CDR2 FQNNGV. The CDR3 contains 15 residues. Trimming removed 1 base from V and 4 bases from J, with 13 bases in between. This CDR3 reads CASSLVGGGGYGYTF. Here the CDR3 DNA reads TGTGCCAGCAGCTTAGTAGGTGGGGGTGGCTATGGCTACACCTTC.

Ten or more counts support this clonotype. The J gene is TRBJ2-7, the V gene TRBV4-2; 7 bases agree with TRBD2. The CDR3 length is 15 residues. The junction had 6 bases not matched to a gene; V was cut back by 1 base and J by 3 bases. Germline assignment: CDR1 LGHNA and CDR2 YNFKEQ. The CDR3 sequence: CASSQALAAHYEQYF. In nucleotides, the CDR3 is TGTGCCAGCAGCCAAGCTCTAGCGGCCCACTACGAGCAGTACTTC.

The rearrangement uses TRBV3-1 and TRBJ2-7; D remains ambiguous. V lost 1 base to trimming and J lost 2 bases, with 6 bases between them. Germline lookup yields CDR1 LGHDT and CDR2 YNNKEL (reference sequence). There are 13 residues in the CDR3. The DNA for the CDR3 is TGTGCCAGCAGCCAAGTGGCCACCTACGAGCAGTACTTC. It codes for CASSQVATYEQYF.

This clonotype was picked up many times. The CDR3 here is CASSSSWHENGYTF. CDR3 bases: TGCGCCAGCAGCTCCTCTTGGCACGAGAATGGCTACACCTTC. The chain is built from TRBV5-1 and TRBJ1-2; no reliable D call. CDR3 length equals 14 residues. Germline CDR1 and CDR2: SGHRS and YFSETQ. V dropped 3 bases and J dropped 6 bases, with 15 bases sitting between them.

V is TRBV27 and J is TRBJ1-2; maybe TRBD1 (6 bases). The CDR3 loop spans 12 amino acids. CDR1 MNHEY and CDR2 SMNVEV come from the germline V gene (reference sequence). Trimming took 10 bases from V and 4 from J, leaving 13 bases between them. CDR3 nucleotide sequence: TGTGCCACCGGAGGGACACCCTATGGCTACACCTTC. Translation gives CATGGTPYGYTF.

Ten or more counts support this clonotype. CDR3 nucleotide sequence: TGTGCCAGCAGCCGCAATCTAATGAACACTGAAGCTTTCTTT. This translates into CASSRNLMNTEAFF. The V and J genes are TRBV12-3 or TRBV12-4 and TRBJ1-1, with unresolved D. The length of the CDR3 is 14 residues. Trimming took off 6 bases at V and 0 bases at J, with 11 bases between the two ends.

This chain uses TRBV10-3 with TRBJ2-1; 11 nucleotides match TRBD2. From germline, CDR1 is ENHRY and CDR2 SYGVKD. The CDR3 consists of 13 residues. V lost 6 bases, J lost 8 bases, and 3 bases stayed unmatched. The CDR3 DNA reads TGTGCCATCAGCATAGCGGGAGGGGATGAGCAGTTCTTC. Its translation: CAISIAGGDEQFF.

The V and J genes are TRBV20-1 and TRBJ1-2, with D possibly being TRBD1 (5 bases). The CDR3 totals 14 residues. The ends were cut back, 3 bases at V and 2 bases at J, with 13 bases in the middle. Per the germline V gene, CDR1 is DFQATT and CDR2 is SNEGSKA (reference sequence). The CDR3 DNA reads as TGCAGTGCTAGGGGGATGACAGTAAACTATGGCTACACCTTC. The encoded protein is CSARGMTVNYGYTF.